The TCR beta chain under discussion was sequenced for a study of cytomegalovirus exposure and HLA in healthy donors. Study findings and constraints: Donors belonging to an Asian-associated ancestry cluster reportedly showed fewer N-insertions in productive TCRs than the approximately 680-donor mean, according to what a later analysis found. Available immune exposure information was restricted to CMV serostatus only.

The junction had 8 bases not matched to a gene; V was cut back by 6 bases and J by 4 bases. In germline, CDR1 is SEHNR, CDR2 FQNEAQ (reference sequence). CDR3 length: 14 amino acids. As regards this clone: The antigen is undetermined.

A multiplex PCR was run with 60 Vbeta primers and 13 Jbeta primers. Profiled with immunoSEQ multiplex PCR; TCRdb holds only in-frame clones, not every one. The sample carries around 170,000 clones, over 80% recorded once. Input material: PBMCs. This chain uses TRBV7-9 with TRBJ2-5; 7 nucleotides align to TRBD2. This TCR derives from a girl under 18 in good health and CMV-seropositive. This CDR3 reads CASSTGSGGETQYF. The DNA for the CDR3 is TGTGCCAGCAGTACGGGGTCGGGAGGAGAGACCCAGTACTTC.